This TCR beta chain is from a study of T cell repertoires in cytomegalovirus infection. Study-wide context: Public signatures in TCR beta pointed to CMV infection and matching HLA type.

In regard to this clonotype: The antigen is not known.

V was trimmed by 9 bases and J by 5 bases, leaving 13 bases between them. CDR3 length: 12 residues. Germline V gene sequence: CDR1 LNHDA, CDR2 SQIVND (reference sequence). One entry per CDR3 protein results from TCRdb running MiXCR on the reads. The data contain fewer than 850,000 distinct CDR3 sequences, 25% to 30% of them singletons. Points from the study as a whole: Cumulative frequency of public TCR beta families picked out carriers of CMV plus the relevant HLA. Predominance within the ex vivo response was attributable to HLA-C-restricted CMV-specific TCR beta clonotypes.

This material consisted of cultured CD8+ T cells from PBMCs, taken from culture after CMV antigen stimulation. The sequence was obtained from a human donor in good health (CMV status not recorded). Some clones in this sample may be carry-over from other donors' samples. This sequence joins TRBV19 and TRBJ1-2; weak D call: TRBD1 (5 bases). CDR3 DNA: TGTGCCAGCGCCCCCCAGGGATATGGCTACACCTTC. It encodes CASAPQGYGYTF.